The next 11 T cell receptor beta chains were all read from a single sample in a study of T cells in Graves' hyperthyroidism and ophthalmopathy. Researchers took RNA transcripts and amplified the TCR beta CDR3 regions from them. An initial round of RT-PCR targeting the TCR CDR3 relied on the HTBI primer set. MiXCR, run by TCRdb on the multiplex PCR reads, gives a single entry per CDR3 protein. The table has around 400,000 distinct CDR3 sequences, around 25% seen once. Sequencing was carried out using blood. The receptors originated from a man aged 45-65 years with Graves' hyperthyroidism.

This clonotype appeared many times. The J gene is TRBJ2-7, the V gene TRBV6-1; D remains ambiguous. The V and J ends lost 5 bases and 3 bases respectively, with 11 bases between them. The CDR3 loop spans 13 amino acids. From germline, CDR1 is MNHNS and CDR2 SASEGT. CDR3 sequence reads: CASSKLQDYEQYF. CDR3 DNA: TGTGCCAGCAGTAAACTACAAGACTACGAGCAGTACTTC.

This clonotype was counted a few times. This chain joins TRBV29-1 and TRBJ1-2, with 8 positions matching TRBD1. J gave up 8 bases and V 8 bases, and 7 bases lay outside the gene matches. The CDR3 is made up of 11 amino acids. CDR1 and CDR2 from the germline V gene are SQVTM and ANQGSEA. For the CDR3, the DNA is TGCAGCCTTAGGACAGGGAGAGGCTACACCTTC. Protein product: CSLRTGRGYTF.

The V gene is TRBV20-1, the J gene TRBJ2-1, with 13 positions matching TRBD2. Trimming cost V 3 bases and J 5 bases; bases outside gene matches: 7. Per germline, CDR1 DFQATT and CDR2 SNEGSKA (reference sequence). The CDR3 totals 16 residues. The CDR3 DNA sequence: TGCAGTGCTAGCCCCGGACTAGCGGGAGTTCACAATGAGCAGTTCTTC. It encodes CSASPGLAGVHNEQFF.

The chain joins TRBV5-1 to TRBJ2-5, with 10 positions matching TRBD2. V lost 2 bases, J lost 4 bases, and 5 bases stayed unmatched. CDR1 is SGHRS, CDR2 YFSETQ, per germline. The CDR3 contains 15 residues. The CDR3 nucleotides read TGCGCCAGCAGCTTAGCGGGAGGGCCCCGAGAGACCCAGTACTTC. Translation gives CASSLAGGPRETQYF.

The sample holds a few counts of this clonotype. The chain carries TRBV29-1 and TRBJ2-1; 8 bases are shared with TRBD2. The CDR3 totals 14 residues. Germline V gene lookup returns CDR1 SQVTM and CDR2 ANQGSEA. The V segment lost 2 bases and the J segment 7 bases; nucleotides outside the gene matches: 7. The CDR3 DNA reads TGCAGCGTTGAATACGGGAGGGCCTTTAATGAGCAGTTCTTC. Encoded protein: CSVEYGRAFNEQFF.

This clonotype showed up many times. This chain links TRBV28 with TRBJ2-5, with D perhaps being TRBD1 or TRBD2 (7 bases each). CDR3 length: 15 residues. V lost 4 bases to trimming and J lost 2 bases, with 14 bases between them. Germline loops: CDR1 MDHEN, CDR2 SYDVKM. CDR3 DNA: TGTGCCAGCAGTTCGCTGCAGGGGGGGCAAGAGACCCAGTACTTC. Its translation is CASSSLQGGQETQYF.

The chain employs TRBV20-1 and TRBJ1-1, with a tentative D call TRBD1 (6 bases). The germline gives CDR1 DFQATT, CDR2 SNEGSKA (reference sequence). V was shortened by 0 bases and J by 3 bases, with 11 bases between the two germline ends. The CDR3 is 14 residues long. CDR3 sequence: CSARESQGYTEAFF. The CDR3 DNA is TGCAGTGCTAGAGAATCCCAGGGGTACACTGAAGCTTTCTTT.

CDR3 DNA: TGTGCCAGCAGTTACGGGGTAGCGGGGGTTAAAGAGACCCAGTACTTC. Its translation is CASSYGVAGVKETQYF. This chain joins TRBV6-2 or TRBV6-3 and TRBJ2-5; TRBD2 aligns across 9 bases. This CDR3 is 16 amino acids long. From germline, CDR1 is MNHEY and CDR2 SVGEGT. Trimming cost V 2 bases and J 3 bases; bases outside gene matches: 7.

There are a few counts of this clonotype. This rearrangement joins TRBV3-1 to TRBJ2-4; possibly TRBD1 or TRBD2 for D (6 bases each). Germline-derived CDR1 and CDR2 are LGHDT and YNNKEL (reference sequence). V dropped 5 bases and J dropped 7 bases, with 24 bases sitting between them. The CDR3 has 17 amino acids. The CDR3 sequence: CASSSYPGGRERNIQYF. The CDR3 DNA sequence: TGTGCCAGCAGCTCTTACCCCGGGGGCAGGGAGCGTAACATTCAGTACTTC. Complete variable domain (other parts from reference TRBV3-1 and TRBJ2-4): DTAVSQTPKYLVTQMGNDKSIKCEQNLGHDTMYWYKQDSKKFLKIMFSYNNKELIINETVPNRFSPKSPDKAHLNLHINSLELGDSAVYFCASSSYPGGRERNIQYFGAGTRLSVL.

This clonotype was seen repeatedly, ten times or more. The chain carries TRBV3-1 and TRBJ1-1; TRBD1 aligns across 7 bases. V lost 4 bases and J lost 1; bases outside the gene matches: 9. CDR1 and CDR2 from the germline V gene are LGHDT and YNNKEL (reference sequence). The length of the CDR3 is 16 residues. The CDR3 region is CASSPRTGRRNTEAFF. CDR3 DNA: TGTGCCAGCAGCCCCCGGACAGGACGGAGGAACACTGAAGCTTTCTTT.

The J gene is TRBJ2-3, the V gene TRBV20-1; no clear D gene. Germline V CDR1 and CDR2: DFQATT, SNEGSKA (reference sequence). V lost 1 base, J lost 2 bases, and 10 bases lay in between. The CDR3 is made up of 14 amino acids. The CDR3 DNA sequence: TGCAGTGCTAGAGTAGGCGGCCTCACAGATACGCAGTATTTT. Translation gives CSARVGGLTDTQYF.